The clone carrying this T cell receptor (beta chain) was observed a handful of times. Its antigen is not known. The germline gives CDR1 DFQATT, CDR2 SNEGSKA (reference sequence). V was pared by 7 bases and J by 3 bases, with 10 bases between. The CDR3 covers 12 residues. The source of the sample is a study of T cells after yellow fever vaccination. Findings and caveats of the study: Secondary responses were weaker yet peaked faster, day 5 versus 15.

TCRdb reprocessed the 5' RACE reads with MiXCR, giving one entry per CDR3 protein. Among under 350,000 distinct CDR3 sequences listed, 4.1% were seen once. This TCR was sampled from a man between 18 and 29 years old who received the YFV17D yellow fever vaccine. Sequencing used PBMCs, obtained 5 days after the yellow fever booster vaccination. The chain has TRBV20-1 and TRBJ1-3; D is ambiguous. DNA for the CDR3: TGCAGTGTTGAGGGAGATGGAAACACCATATATTTT. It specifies CSVEGDGNTIYF.